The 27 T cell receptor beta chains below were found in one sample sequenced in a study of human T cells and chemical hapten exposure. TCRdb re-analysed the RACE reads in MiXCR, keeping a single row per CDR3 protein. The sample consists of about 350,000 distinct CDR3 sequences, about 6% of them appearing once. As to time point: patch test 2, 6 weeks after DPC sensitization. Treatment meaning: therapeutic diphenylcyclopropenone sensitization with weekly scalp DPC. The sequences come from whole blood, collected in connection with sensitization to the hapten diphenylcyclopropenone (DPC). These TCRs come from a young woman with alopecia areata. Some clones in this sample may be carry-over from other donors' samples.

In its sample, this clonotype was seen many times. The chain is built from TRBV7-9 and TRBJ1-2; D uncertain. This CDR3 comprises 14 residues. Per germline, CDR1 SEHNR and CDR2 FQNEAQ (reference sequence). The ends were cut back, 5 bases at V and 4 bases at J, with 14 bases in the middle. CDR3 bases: TGTGCCAGCAGCACCTGGAACAGAACCTATGGCTACACCTTC. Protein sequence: CASSTWNRTYGYTF. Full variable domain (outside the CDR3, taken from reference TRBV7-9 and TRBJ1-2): DTGVSQNPRHKITKRGQNVTFRCDPISEHNRLYWYRQTLGQGPEFLTYFQNEAQLEKSRLLSDRFSAERPKGSFSTLEIQRTEQGDSAMYLCASSTWNRTYGYTFGSGTRLTVV.

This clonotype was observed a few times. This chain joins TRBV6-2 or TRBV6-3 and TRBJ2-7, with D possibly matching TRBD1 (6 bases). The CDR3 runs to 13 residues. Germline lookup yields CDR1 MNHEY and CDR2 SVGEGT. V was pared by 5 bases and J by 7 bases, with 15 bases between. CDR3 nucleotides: TGTGCCAGCAGTGACTTAGGGACACGGGAGCAGTACTTC. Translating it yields CASSDLGTREQYF.

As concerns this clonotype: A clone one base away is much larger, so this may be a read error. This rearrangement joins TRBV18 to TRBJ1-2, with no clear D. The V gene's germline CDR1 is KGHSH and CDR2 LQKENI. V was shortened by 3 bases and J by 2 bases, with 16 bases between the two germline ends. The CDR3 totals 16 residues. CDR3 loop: CASSPLQSGRNYGYTF. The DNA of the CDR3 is TGTGCCAGCTCACCCCTACAGTCAGGCCGAAACTATGGCTACACCTTC.

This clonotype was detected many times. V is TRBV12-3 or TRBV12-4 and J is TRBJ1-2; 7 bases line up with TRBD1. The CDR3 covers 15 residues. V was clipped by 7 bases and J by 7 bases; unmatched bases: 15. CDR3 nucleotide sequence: TGTGCCAGCAAAAGTTGGAACAGGGGATCCAGTGGCTACACCTTC. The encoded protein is CASKSWNRGSSGYTF.

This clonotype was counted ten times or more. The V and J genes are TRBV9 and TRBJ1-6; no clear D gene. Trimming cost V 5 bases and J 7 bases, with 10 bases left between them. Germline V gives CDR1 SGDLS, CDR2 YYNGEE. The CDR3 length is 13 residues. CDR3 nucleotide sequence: TGTGCCAGCAGTGCGGGGTGGAATTCACCCCTCCACTTT. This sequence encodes CASSAGWNSPLHF.

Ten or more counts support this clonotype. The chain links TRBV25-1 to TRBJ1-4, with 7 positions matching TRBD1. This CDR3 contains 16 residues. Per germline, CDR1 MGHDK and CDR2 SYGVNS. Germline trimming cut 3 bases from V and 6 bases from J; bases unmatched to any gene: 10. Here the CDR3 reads CASSDPLTGLDEKLFF. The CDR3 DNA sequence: TGTGCCAGCAGTGACCCCCTGACAGGGTTGGATGAAAAACTGTTTTTT.

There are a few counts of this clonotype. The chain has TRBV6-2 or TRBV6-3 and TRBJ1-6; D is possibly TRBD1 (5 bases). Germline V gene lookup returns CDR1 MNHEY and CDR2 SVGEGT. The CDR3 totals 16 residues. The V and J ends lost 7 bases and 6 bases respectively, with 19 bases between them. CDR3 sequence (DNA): TGTGCCAGCACCCGGTTCGGACCCGGGGGTAATTCACCCCTCCACTTT. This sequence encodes CASTRFGPGGNSPLHF.

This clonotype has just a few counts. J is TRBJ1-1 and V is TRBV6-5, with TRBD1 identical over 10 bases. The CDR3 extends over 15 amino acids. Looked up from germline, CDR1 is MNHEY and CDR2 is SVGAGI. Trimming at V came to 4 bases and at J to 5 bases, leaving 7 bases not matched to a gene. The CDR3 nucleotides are TGTGCCAGCAGTTCCGACAGGGGGCGATGGACTGAAGCTTTCTTT. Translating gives CASSSDRGRWTEAFF.

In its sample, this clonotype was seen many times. CDR3 in DNA: TGTGCCAGCAGTTTACTCTTTAGCGGGGGGGCCACAGAGACCCAGTACTTC. Amino acids: CASSLLFSGGATETQYF. This chain joins TRBV27 and TRBJ2-5; 11 bases map to TRBD2. V was pared by 2 bases and J by 4 bases, with 9 bases of the junction left unmatched. The germline V gene encodes CDR1 MNHEY and CDR2 SMNVEV (reference sequence). The CDR3 totals 17 residues.

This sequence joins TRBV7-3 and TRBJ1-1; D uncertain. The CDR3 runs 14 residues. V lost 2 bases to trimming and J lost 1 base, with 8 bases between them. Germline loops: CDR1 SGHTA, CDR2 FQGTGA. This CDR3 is CASSLWAGNTEAFF. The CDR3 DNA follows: TGTGCCAGCAGCTTATGGGCAGGGAACACTGAAGCTTTCTTT.

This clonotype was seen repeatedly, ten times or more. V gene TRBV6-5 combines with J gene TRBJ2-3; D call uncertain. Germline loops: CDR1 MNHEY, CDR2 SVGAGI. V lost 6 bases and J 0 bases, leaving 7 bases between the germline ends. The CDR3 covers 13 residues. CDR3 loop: CASRVPSTDTQYF. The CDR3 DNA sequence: TGTGCCAGCAGGGTCCCCAGCACAGATACGCAGTATTTT.

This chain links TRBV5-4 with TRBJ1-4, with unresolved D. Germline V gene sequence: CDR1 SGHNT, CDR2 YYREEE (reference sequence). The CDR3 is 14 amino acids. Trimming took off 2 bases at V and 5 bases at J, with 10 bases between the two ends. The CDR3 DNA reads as TGTGCCAGCAGCTTCCTAGCGGGGAATGAAAAACTGTTTTTT. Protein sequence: CASSFLAGNEKLFF.

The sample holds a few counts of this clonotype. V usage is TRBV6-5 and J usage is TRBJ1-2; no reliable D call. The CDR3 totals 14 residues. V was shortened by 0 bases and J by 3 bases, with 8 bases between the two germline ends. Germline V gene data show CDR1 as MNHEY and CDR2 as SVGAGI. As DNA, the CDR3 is TGTGCCAGCAGTTACTCGAACGGATACTATGGCTACACCTTC. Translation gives CASSYSNGYYGYTF.

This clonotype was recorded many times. This chain's CDR3 is CSAGSQGPNYGYTF. The CDR3 bases are TGCAGTGCTGGCTCACAGGGTCCGAACTATGGCTACACCTTC. The V gene is TRBV20-1, the J gene TRBJ1-2, with D perhaps matching TRBD1 (6 bases). Germline CDR1 DFQATT, CDR2 SNEGSKA (reference sequence). The CDR3 runs to 14 residues. The V and J ends lost 5 bases and 2 bases respectively, with 15 bases between them.

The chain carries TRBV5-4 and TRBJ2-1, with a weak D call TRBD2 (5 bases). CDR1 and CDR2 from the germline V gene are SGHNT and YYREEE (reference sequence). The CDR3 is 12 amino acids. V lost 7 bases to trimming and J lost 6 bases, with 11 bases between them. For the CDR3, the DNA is TGTGCCAGCGCTAGGGAGATCAATGAGCAGTTCTTC. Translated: CASAREINEQFF.

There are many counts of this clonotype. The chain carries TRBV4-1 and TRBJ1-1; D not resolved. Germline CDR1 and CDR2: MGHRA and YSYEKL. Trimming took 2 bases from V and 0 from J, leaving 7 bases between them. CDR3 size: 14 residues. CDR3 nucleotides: TGCGCCAGCAGCCAACCATCGATGAACACTGAAGCTTTCTTT. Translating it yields CASSQPSMNTEAFF.

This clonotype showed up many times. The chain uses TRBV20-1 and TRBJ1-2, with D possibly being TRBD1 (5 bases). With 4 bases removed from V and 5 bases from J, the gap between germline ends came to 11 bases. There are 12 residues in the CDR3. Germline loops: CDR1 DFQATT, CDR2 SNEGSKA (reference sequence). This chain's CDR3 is CSANQGRYGYTF. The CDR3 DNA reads TGCAGTGCTAACCAGGGACGGTATGGCTACACCTTC.

The CDR3 loop is CASRGGLALTDTQYF. CDR3 nucleotides: TGTGCCAGCAGGGGGGGACTAGCGTTAACAGATACGCAGTATTTT. The chain employs TRBV2 and TRBJ2-3; 10 nucleotides align to TRBD2. Looked up from germline, CDR1 is SNHLY and CDR2 is FYNNEI. This CDR3 region has 15 residues. The trim removed 6 bases at V and 3 bases at J, leaving 6 bases unmatched.

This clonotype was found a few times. This CDR3 is CSATRAGGEQYF. CDR3 DNA: TGCAGCGCCACGAGGGCGGGAGGTGAGCAGTACTTC. The chain joins TRBV29-1 to TRBJ2-7; 8 bases are shared with TRBD2. J was trimmed by 7 bases and V by 7 bases; bases with no gene match: 9. The CDR3 is made up of 12 amino acids. Germline V gives CDR1 SQVTM, CDR2 ANQGSEA.

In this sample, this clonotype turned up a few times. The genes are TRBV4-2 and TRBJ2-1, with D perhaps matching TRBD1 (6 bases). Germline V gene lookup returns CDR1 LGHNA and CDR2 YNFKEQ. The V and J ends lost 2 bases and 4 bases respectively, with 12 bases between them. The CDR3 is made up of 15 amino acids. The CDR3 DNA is TGTGCCAGCAGCCAATGGACAGATATTTACAATGAGCAGTTCTTC. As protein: CASSQWTDIYNEQFF.

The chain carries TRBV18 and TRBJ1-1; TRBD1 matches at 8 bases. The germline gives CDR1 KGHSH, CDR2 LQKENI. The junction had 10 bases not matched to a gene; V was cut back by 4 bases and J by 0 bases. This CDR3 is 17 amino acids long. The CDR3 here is CASSQHDRGLVNTEAFF. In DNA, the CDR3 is TGTGCCAGCTCACAACACGACAGGGGATTAGTGAACACTGAAGCTTTCTTT.

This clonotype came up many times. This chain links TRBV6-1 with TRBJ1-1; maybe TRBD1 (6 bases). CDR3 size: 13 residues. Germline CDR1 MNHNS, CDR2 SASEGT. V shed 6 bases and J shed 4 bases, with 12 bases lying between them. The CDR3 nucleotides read TGTGCCAGCAGAAGACAGGAGTCCACTGAAGCTTTCTTT. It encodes CASRRQESTEAFF.

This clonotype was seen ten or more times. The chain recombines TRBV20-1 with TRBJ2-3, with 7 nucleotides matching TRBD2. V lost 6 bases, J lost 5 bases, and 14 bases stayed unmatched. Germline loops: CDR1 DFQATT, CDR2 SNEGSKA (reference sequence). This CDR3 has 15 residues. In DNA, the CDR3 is TGCAGTGCAACCCGACCAGCGGGGCTGGGAGATACGCAGTATTTT. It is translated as CSATRPAGLGDTQYF.

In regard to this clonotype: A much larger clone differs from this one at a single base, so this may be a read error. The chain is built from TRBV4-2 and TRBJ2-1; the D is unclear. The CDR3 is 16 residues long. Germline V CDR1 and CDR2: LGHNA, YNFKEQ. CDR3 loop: CASSQEGSSSYNKQFF. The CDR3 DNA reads TGTGCCAGCAGCCAAGAAGGTAGCAGCTCCTACAATAAGCAGTTCTTC.

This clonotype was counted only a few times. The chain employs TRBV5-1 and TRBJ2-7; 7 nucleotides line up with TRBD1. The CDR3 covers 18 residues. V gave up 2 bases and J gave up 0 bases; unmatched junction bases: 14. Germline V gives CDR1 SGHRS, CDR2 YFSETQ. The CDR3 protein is CASSFGPHRGYPSYEQYF. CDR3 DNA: TGCGCCAGCAGCTTCGGTCCCCACAGGGGATATCCCTCCTACGAGCAGTACTTC.

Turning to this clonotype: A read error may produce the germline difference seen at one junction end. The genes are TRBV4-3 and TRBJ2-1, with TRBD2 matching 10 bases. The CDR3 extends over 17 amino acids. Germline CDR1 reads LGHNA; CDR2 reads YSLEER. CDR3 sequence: CASSQDRSSGGAWEQFF. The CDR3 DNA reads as TGCGCCAGCAGTCAAGATCGGTCCAGCGGGGGGGCCTGGGAGCAGTTCTTC.

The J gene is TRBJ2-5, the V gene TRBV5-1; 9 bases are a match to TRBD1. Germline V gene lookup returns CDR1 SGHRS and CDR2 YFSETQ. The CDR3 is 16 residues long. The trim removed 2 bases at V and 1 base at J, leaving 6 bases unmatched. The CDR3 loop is CASSLVGQGLQETQYF. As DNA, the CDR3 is TGCGCCAGCAGCTTAGTGGGACAGGGCCTCCAAGAGACCCAGTACTTC.